One TCR beta chain is described in this entry. Its antigen remains unknown. These data come from a study of CD8+ T cells in alopecia areata. On the study more broadly: Tofacitinib lasted 6 to 18 months, then 6 months off drug. Study findings and constraints: Throughout tofacitinib, many expanded lesional clones continued to persist in scalp and blood.

Treatment here: oral pan-JAK inhibitor, 5-10 mg twice daily. Extraction of RNA preceded its reverse transcription into cDNA, which served as the sequencing template. This table comes from immunoSEQ multiplex PCR, and its TCRdb copy is limited to in-frame clones, with some not included. The profile covers about 160,000 clones, with just over 65% appearing a single time and more than 0.7% taken by the ten largest. The TCR was taken from a human donor with alopecia areata. The input for sequencing was CD4+ T cells sorted from blood, taken at week 4, from a patient treated with tofacitinib.

CDR3 sequence reads: CSVKATPDQPQHF. The CDR3 DNA reads TGCAGCGTCAAGGCGACGCCGGATCAGCCCCAGCATTTT. The chain uses TRBV29-1 and TRBJ1-5; D remains ambiguous. Trimming stripped 6 bases from V and 5 bases from J, with 14 bases between. This CDR3 has 13 amino acids. Germline values: CDR1 SQVTM, CDR2 ANQGSEA.